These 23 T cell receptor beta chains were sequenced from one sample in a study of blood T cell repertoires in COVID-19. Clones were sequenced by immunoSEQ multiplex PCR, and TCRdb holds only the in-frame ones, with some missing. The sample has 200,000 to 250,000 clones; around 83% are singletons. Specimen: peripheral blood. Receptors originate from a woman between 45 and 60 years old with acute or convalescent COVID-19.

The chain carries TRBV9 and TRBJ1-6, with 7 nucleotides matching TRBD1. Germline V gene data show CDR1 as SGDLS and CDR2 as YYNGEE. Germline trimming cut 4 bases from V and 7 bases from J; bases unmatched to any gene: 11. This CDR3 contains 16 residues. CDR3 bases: TGTGCCAGCAGCCCCCGACAGGGTCCCCCCAATTCACCCCTCCACTTT. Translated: CASSPRQGPPNSPLHF.

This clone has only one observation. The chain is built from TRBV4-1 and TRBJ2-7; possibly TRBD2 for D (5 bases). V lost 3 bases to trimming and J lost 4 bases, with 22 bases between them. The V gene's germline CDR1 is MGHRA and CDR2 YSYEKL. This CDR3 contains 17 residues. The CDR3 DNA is TGCGCCAGCAGCCAGAATCCGCCCGGGGTCCTACCGTACGAGCAGTACTTC. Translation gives CASSQNPPGVLPYEQYF.

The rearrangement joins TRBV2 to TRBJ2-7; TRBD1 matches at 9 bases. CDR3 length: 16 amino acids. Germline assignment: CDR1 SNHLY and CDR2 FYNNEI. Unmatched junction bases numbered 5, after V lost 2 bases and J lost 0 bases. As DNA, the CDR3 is TGTGCCAGCAGTGAACCCGGGACAGGGATCTCCTACGAGCAGTACTTC. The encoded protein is CASSEPGTGISYEQYF.

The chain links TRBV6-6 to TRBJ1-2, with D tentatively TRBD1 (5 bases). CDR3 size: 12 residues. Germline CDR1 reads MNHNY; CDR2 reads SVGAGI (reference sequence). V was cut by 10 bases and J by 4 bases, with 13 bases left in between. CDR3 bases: TGTGCCACCCAAGGGGAAGTCTATGGCTACACCTTC. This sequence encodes CATQGEVYGYTF.

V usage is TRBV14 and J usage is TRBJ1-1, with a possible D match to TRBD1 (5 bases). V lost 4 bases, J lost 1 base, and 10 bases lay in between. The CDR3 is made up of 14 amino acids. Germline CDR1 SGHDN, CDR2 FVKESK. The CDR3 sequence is CASSPLGQNTEAFF. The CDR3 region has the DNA TGTGCCAGCAGCCCTCTGGGGCAGAACACTGAAGCTTTCTTT.

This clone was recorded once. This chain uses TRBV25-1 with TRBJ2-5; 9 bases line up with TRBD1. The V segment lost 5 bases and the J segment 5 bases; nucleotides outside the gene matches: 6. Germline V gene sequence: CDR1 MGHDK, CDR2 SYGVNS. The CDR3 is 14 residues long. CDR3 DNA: TGTGCCAGCAGTATCACAGGGGGCAGGGAGACCCAGTACTTC. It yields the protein CASSITGGRETQYF.

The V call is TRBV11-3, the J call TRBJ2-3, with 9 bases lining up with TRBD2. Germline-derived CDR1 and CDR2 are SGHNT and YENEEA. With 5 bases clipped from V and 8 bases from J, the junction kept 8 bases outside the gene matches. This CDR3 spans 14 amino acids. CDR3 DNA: TGTGCCAGCAGCCCAGAAACAGCGGGGGGTACGCAGTATTTT. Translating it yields CASSPETAGGTQYF.

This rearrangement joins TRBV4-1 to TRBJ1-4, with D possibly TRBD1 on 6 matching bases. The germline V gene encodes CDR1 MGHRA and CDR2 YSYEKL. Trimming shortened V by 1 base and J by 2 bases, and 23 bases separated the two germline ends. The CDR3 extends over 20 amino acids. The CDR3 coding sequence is TGCGCCAGCAGCCAAGGCCCCCCAGGGCCACCCAGGGGTACTAATGAAAAACTGTTTTTT. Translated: CASSQGPPGPPRGTNEKLFF.

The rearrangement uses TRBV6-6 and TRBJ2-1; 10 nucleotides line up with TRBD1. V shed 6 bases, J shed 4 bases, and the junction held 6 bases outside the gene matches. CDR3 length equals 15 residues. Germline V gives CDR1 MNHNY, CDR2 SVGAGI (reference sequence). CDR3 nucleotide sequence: TGTGCCAGCAGCCGTCGACAGGGGGCTTACAATGAGCAGTTCTTC. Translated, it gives CASSRRQGAYNEQFF.

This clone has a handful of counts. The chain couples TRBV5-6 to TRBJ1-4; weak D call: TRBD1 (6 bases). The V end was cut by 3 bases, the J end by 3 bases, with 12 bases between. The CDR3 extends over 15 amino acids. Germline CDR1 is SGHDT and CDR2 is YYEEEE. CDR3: CASSSRGMANEKLFF. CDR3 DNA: TGTGCCAGCAGCTCCAGGGGCATGGCTAATGAAAAACTGTTTTTT.

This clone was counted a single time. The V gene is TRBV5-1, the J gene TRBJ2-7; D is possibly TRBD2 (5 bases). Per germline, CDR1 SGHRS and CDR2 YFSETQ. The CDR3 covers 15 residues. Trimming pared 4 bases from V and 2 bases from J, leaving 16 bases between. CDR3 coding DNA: TGCGCCAGCAGCCCCGGCCACGTCGGGGCCTACGAGCAGTACTTC. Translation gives CASSPGHVGAYEQYF.

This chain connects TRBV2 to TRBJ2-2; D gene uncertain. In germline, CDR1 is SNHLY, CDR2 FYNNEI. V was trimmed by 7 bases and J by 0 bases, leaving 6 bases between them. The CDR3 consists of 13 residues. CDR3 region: CASIRSNTGELFF. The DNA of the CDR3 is TGTGCCAGCATCCGGTCGAACACCGGGGAGCTGTTTTTT. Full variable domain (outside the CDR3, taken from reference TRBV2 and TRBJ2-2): EPEVTQTPSHQVTQMGQEVILRCVPISNHLYFYWYRQILGQKVEFLVSFYNNEISEKSEIFDDQFSVERPDGSNFTLKIRSTKLEDSAMYFCASIRSNTGELFFGEGSRLTVL.

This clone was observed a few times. CDR3 loop: CASSLWAGEGKETQYF. The CDR3 DNA follows: TGTGCCAGCAGTTTATGGGCGGGAGAGGGAAAAGAGACCCAGTACTTC. The V call is TRBV28, the J call TRBJ2-5; TRBD2 matches at 7 bases. This CDR3 is built from 16 residues. Losses at the gene ends were 0 bases for V and 3 bases for J; bases not matched to a gene: 7. CDR1 and CDR2 from the germline V gene are MDHEN and SYDVKM.

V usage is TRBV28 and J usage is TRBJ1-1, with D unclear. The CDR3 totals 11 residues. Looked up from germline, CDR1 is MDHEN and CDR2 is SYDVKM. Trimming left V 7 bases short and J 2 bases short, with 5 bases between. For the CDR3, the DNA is TGTGCCAGCATCGGTAACACTGAAGCTTTCTTT. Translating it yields CASIGNTEAFF.

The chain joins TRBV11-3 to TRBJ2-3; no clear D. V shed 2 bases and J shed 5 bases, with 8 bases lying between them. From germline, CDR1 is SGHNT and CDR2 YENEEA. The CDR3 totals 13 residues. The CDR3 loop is CASSLTGQDTQYF. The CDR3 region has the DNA TGTGCCAGCAGCTTAACGGGTCAAGATACGCAGTATTTT.

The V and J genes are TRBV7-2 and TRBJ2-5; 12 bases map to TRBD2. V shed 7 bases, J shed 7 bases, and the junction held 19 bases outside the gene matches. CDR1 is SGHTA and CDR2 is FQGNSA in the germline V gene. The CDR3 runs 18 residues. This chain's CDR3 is CASTPRGTSGRPLGTQYF. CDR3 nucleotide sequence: TGTGCCAGCACCCCCAGGGGTACTAGCGGGAGGCCCTTAGGGACCCAGTACTTC. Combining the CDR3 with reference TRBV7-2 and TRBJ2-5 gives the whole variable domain GAGVSQSPSNKVTEKGKDVELRCDPISGHTALYWYRQSLGQGLEFLIYFQGNSAPDKSGLPSDRFSAERTGGSVSTLTIQRTQQEDSAVYLCASTPRGTSGRPLGTQYFGPGTRLLVL.

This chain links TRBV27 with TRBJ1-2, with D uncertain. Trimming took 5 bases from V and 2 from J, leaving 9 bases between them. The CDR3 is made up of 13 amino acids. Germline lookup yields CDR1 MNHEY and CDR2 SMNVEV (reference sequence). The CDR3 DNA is TGTGCCAGCAGTCATGAGGCCAACTATGGCTACACCTTC. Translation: CASSHEANYGYTF.

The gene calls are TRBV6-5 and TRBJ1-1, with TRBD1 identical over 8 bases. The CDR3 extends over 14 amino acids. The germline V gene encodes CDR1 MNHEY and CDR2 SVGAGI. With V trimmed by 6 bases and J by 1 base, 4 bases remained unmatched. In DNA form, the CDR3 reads TGTGCCAGCAGCCGTGGACAGGGGAACACTGAAGCTTTCTTT. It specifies CASSRGQGNTEAFF.

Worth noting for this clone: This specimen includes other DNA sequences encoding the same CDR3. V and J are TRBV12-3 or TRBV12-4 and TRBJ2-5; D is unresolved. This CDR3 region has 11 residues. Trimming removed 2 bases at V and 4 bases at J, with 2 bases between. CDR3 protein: CASSLRETQYF. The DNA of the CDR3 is TGTGCCAGCAGTTTACGAGAGACCCAGTACTTC.

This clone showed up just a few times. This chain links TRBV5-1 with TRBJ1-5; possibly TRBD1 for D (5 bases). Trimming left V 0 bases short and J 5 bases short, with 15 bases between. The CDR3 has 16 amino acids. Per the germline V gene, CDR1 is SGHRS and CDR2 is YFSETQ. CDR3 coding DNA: TGCGCCAGCAGCTTGGCGGGAGGGGCAGGAGATCAGCCCCAGCATTTT. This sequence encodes CASSLAGGAGDQPQHF.

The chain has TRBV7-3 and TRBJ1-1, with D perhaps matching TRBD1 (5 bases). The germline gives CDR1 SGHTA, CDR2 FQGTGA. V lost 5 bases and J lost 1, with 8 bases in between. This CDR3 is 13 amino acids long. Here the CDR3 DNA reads TGTGCCAGCAGCCCTGGACAGAACACTGAAGCTTTCTTT. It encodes CASSPGQNTEAFF.

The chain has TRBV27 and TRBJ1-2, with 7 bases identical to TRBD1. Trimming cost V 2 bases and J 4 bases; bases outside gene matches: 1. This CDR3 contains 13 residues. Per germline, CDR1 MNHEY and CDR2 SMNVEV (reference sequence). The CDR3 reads CASSLTGVYGYTF. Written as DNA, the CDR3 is TGTGCCAGCAGTTTAACAGGGGTCTATGGCTACACCTTC.

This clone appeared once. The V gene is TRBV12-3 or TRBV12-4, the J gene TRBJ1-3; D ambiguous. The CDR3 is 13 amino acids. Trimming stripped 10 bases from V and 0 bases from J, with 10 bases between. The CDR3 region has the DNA TGTGCCACCCGACTGAGCTCTGGAAACACCATATATTTT. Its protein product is CATRLSSGNTIYF.